A single sample gave rise to the 23 T cell receptor beta chains below, sequenced in a study of T cell responses to AZD1222 COVID-19 vaccine (dated by TCRdb to the early 2020s). Receptor amplification or capture employed the immunoSEQ multiplex PCR assay. Imported from immuneACCESS, the table was reduced by TCRdb to in-frame sequences with V and J called. These copies leave out some clones; in studies compared against another copy, an unresolved V gene accounts for under half, and the cause of the remainder is not known. For this sample the table gives more than 95,000 clones, of which about 92% were detected only once. About 4.1% of the sample comes from the top ten. The sample's time point, from its label and the paper: baseline before first vaccination. The meaning of the sample's treatment or condition label: meningococcal conjugate vaccine given as trial control. The material sequenced was peripheral blood, taken on day 0 of MenACWY control vaccination. The receptors shown here come from an adult in good health.

The sample holds a few counts of this clone. The V and J genes are TRBV2 and TRBJ2-5; 7 nucleotides match TRBD1. This CDR3 comprises 12 residues. With 5 bases clipped from V and 6 bases from J, the junction kept 3 bases outside the gene matches. The germline V gene has CDR1 SNHLY and CDR2 FYNNEI. The CDR3 nucleotides read TGTGCCAGCAGTCTAAGGGGGCAGACCCAGTACTTC. Protein: CASSLRGQTQYF.

In nucleotides, the CDR3 is TGCGCCAGCAGCAGGGACAATTCAGGGGCCAACGTCCTGACTTTC. Its translation: CASSRDNSGANVLTF. The J gene is TRBJ2-6, the V gene TRBV5-1, with TRBD1 as a possible D gene (6 bases). This CDR3 is 15 amino acids long. The germline CDR1 and CDR2 sequences are SGHRS and YFSETQ. The V gene lost 4 bases and the J gene lost 4 bases, with 12 bases spanning the gap.

The V gene is TRBV14, the J gene TRBJ2-2; tentatively, D is TRBD1 (5 bases). Germline CDR1 SGHDN, CDR2 FVKESK. With 4 bases removed from V and 1 base from J, the gap between germline ends came to 13 bases. This CDR3 spans 16 amino acids. The CDR3 region is CASSLVKGLNTGELFF. The DNA for the CDR3 is TGTGCCAGCAGCCTAGTCAAGGGGCTGAACACCGGGGAGCTGTTTTTT. Full variable domain (missing parts from reference TRBV14 and TRBJ2-2): EAGVTQFPSHSVIEKGQTVTLRCDPISGHDNLYWYRRVMGKEIKFLLHFVKESKQDESGMPNNRFLAERTGGTYSTLKVQPAELEDSGVYFCASSLVKGLNTGELFFGEGSRLTVL.

This clone was recorded only once. The V call is TRBV19, the J call TRBJ1-2; the match to TRBD1 covers 10 bases. CDR3 length: 14 residues. Germline V lookup: CDR1 LNHDA, CDR2 SQIVND (reference sequence). Unmatched junction bases numbered 2, after V lost 6 bases and J lost 1 base. Here the CDR3 DNA reads TGTGCCAGTAGAAGGACAGGGGGTAACTATGGCTACACCTTC. Protein product: CASRRTGGNYGYTF.

V usage is TRBV27 and J usage is TRBJ1-2; 9 bases are a match to TRBD1. The CDR3 contains 14 residues. V lost 4 bases and J lost 7; bases outside the gene matches: 7. CDR1 is MNHEY and CDR2 is SMNVEV in the germline V gene (reference sequence). CDR3 residues: CASSSSGTGSGYTF. The CDR3 nucleotides read TGTGCCAGCAGTTCCTCCGGGACAGGGTCTGGCTACACCTTC.

The J gene is TRBJ2-7, the V gene TRBV19; D call uncertain. Germline CDR1 is LNHDA and CDR2 is SQIVND (reference sequence). V dropped 5 bases and J dropped 2 bases, with 10 bases sitting between them. The CDR3 extends over 13 amino acids. The CDR3 DNA is TGTGCCAGTAGTCCAGAGTTACCCTACGAGCAGTACTTC. It translates to CASSPELPYEQYF. Complete variable domain (other parts from reference TRBV19 and TRBJ2-7): DGGITQSPKYLFRKEGQNVTLSCEQNLNHDAMYWYRQDPGQGLRLIYYSQIVNDFQKGDIAEGYSVSREKKESFPLTVTSAQKNPTAFYLCASSPELPYEQYFGPGTRLTVT.

The rearrangement links TRBV19 to TRBJ2-5; 9 nucleotides agree with TRBD1. This CDR3 has 16 residues. Germline V lookup: CDR1 LNHDA, CDR2 SQIVND (reference sequence). The junction had 11 bases not matched to a gene; V was cut back by 5 bases and J by 4 bases. For the CDR3, the DNA is TGTGCCAGTAGTGCTGGGACAGGGTCAAGGATAGAGACCCAGTACTTC. Translation gives CASSAGTGSRIETQYF.

This chain joins TRBV18 and TRBJ1-2; no clear D gene. The CDR3 extends over 17 amino acids. V lost 1 base and J 2 bases, leaving 17 bases between the germline ends. CDR1 is KGHSH, CDR2 LQKENI, per germline. CDR3 amino acids: CASSPLGELTSNYGYTF. The CDR3 DNA reads TGTGCCAGCTCACCACTGGGAGAACTCACTTCAAACTATGGCTACACCTTC.

This clone occurred a few times. J is TRBJ1-2 and V is TRBV6-1; 7 bases are shared with TRBD1. After removal of 2 bases from V and 0 bases from J, the junction contained 3 bases not matched to a gene. This CDR3 spans 15 amino acids. CDR1 MNHNS and CDR2 SASEGT come from the germline V gene. CDR3 protein: CASSERQGTNYGYTF. The CDR3, as DNA: TGTGCCAGCAGTGAAAGACAGGGAACTAACTATGGCTACACCTTC.

This chain links TRBV15 with TRBJ2-3; 7 bases match TRBD1. The germline V gene has CDR1 LNHNV and CDR2 YYDKDF (reference sequence). After removal of 3 bases from V and 8 bases from J, the junction contained 8 bases not matched to a gene. The length of the CDR3 is 14 residues. Written as DNA, the CDR3 is TGTGCCACCAGCAGGGAACAGGGGCTGGGTACGCAGTATTTT. Translation gives CATSREQGLGTQYF.

The CDR3 sequence: CASGPDRNNEQFF. CDR3 coding DNA: TGTGCTAGTGGTCCGGACAGAAACAATGAGCAGTTCTTC. V gene TRBV12-5 combines with J gene TRBJ2-1, with D perhaps TRBD1 (6 bases). Deletions cut 5 bases from V and 5 bases from J, with 10 bases between. Germline V gene sequence: CDR1 LGHNT, CDR2 FRNRAP. The CDR3 runs to 13 residues.

This chain links TRBV2 with TRBJ1-5; possible D gene TRBD1, 6 bases. CDR3 size: 12 residues. Germline assignment: CDR1 SNHLY and CDR2 FYNNEI. The ends were cut back, 11 bases at V and 7 bases at J, with 15 bases in the middle. In nucleotides, the CDR3 is TGTGCCGCTGGCGGGGGCGGACAGCCCCAGCATTTT. This codes for CAAGGGGQPQHF.

The chain uses TRBV27 and TRBJ2-7; 7 bases are shared with TRBD2. Germline V gives CDR1 MNHEY, CDR2 SMNVEV (reference sequence). The CDR3 is 15 residues long. J was trimmed by 2 bases and V by 2 bases; bases with no gene match: 6. The CDR3 loop is CASSLRSSGPYEQYF. The CDR3 DNA sequence: TGTGCCAGCAGTTTAAGGTCTAGCGGACCCTACGAGCAGTACTTC.

This clone was recorded a few times. The chain has TRBV27 and TRBJ1-2; 10 bases align to TRBD1. The germline CDR1 and CDR2 sequences are MNHEY and SMNVEV (reference sequence). Trimming cost V 5 bases and J 5 bases; bases outside gene matches: 2. The CDR3 totals 13 residues. This CDR3 reads CASSRGQGYGYTF. The CDR3, as DNA: TGTGCCAGCAGTAGGGGACAGGGGTATGGCTACACCTTC.

This chain uses TRBV7-2 with TRBJ2-7; the match to TRBD1 covers 9 bases. The CDR3 spans 16 residues. CDR1 is SGHTA, CDR2 FQGNSA, per germline. J gave up 3 bases and V 2 bases, and 8 bases lay outside the gene matches. The CDR3 region is CASSLSPRGQGYEQYV. The CDR3 DNA reads TGTGCCAGCAGCTTAAGTCCTAGGGGACAGGGCTACGAGCAGTACGTC.

The rearrangement links TRBV28 to TRBJ2-7; perhaps TRBD1 as D (5 bases). Germline V gene lookup returns CDR1 MDHEN and CDR2 SYDVKM. The CDR3 length is 15 residues. Trimming cost V 5 bases and J 5 bases, with 19 bases left between them. The CDR3 nucleotides are TGTGCCAGCAGTCAAGTAGGCGGTTCAGGGAACGAGCAGTACTTC. This gives the protein CASSQVGGSGNEQYF.

This chain joins TRBV7-9 and TRBJ2-5, with a weak D call TRBD1 (6 bases). CDR1 is SEHNR and CDR2 is FQNEAQ in the germline V gene (reference sequence). This CDR3 is 14 amino acids long. V dropped 1 base and J dropped 3 bases, with 9 bases sitting between them. This CDR3 reads CASSLDWTEETQYF. The CDR3 DNA is TGTGCCAGCAGCTTAGATTGGACAGAAGAGACCCAGTACTTC.

This sequence joins TRBV3-1 (or the pseudogene TRBV3-2) and TRBJ2-5, with a weak D call TRBD2 (7 bases). V dropped 4 bases and J dropped 5 bases, with 17 bases sitting between them. The germline V gene encodes CDR1 LGHDT and CDR2 YNNKEL (reference sequence). The CDR3 sequence is 15 residues long. CDR3 bases: TGTGCCAGCAGCCCCACGGGGGGCACAGGGGAGACCCAGTACTTC. Its translation: CASSPTGGTGETQYF.

V is TRBV5-1 and J is TRBJ2-2, with TRBD2 identical over 7 bases. V lost 2 bases, J lost 6 bases, and 7 bases stayed unmatched. Germline lookup yields CDR1 SGHRS and CDR2 YFSETQ. This CDR3 is built from 15 residues. In DNA form, the CDR3 reads TGCGCCAGCAGCTTTGCGGGAGATCGGGCCGGGGAGCTGTTTTTT. This encodes CASSFAGDRAGELFF.

This sequence joins TRBV5-8 and TRBJ1-2; D uncertain. This CDR3 comprises 12 residues. The germline CDR1 and CDR2 sequences are SGHTS and YDEGEE. The V and J ends lost 2 bases and 5 bases respectively, with 7 bases between them. CDR3 coding DNA: TGTGCCAGCAGCTTTGACCCTTATGGCTACACCTTC. This gives the protein CASSFDPYGYTF.

This chain joins TRBV6-4 and TRBJ2-3; D gene ambiguous. This CDR3 contains 14 residues. Trimming left V 0 bases short and J 6 bases short, with 10 bases between. Germline V gene data show CDR1 as MRHNA and CDR2 as SNTAGT. The CDR3 DNA is TGTGCCAGCAGTGACTCACTCGGTAGGGATACGCAGTATTTT. Its translation: CASSDSLGRDTQYF.

The CDR3 coding sequence is TGTGCCTGGAGTCGCATAGGGAGCACAGATACGCAGTATTTT. Encoded protein: CAWSRIGSTDTQYF. The chain joins TRBV30 to TRBJ2-3; no clear D gene. The germline V gene has CDR1 GTSNPN and CDR2 SVGIG (reference sequence). The CDR3 spans 14 residues. V was trimmed by 2 bases and J by 0 bases, leaving 9 bases between them.

The chain combines TRBV18 with TRBJ2-5; TRBD1 is a possible D gene (6 bases). The CDR3 has 14 residues. Trimming pared 5 bases from V and 5 bases from J, leaving 15 bases between. The germline V gene encodes CDR1 KGHSH and CDR2 LQKENI. CDR3 nucleotide sequence: TGTGCCAGCTCAAGACAGGCCACTGGGGAGACCCAGTACTTC. It encodes CASSRQATGETQYF.